What follows is one T cell receptor beta chain and its context. Its antigen remains unknown. PCR amplification relied on 60 Vbeta primers (plus 13 Jbeta primers). Some clones are missing from TCRdb's copy, which holds only in-frame ones; the method was immunoSEQ multiplex PCR. The table has just over 150,000 clones, about 73% seen once. These data are taken from a study of cytomegalovirus exposure and HLA in healthy donors. Study-level background: Earlier sequencing of approximately 180 million T cells yielded around 120 million unique TCR beta sequences.

Findings and caveats of the study: Some public TCRs appeared in many individuals, while most sequences were rare. Among donors in an Asian-associated ancestry cluster, a later analysis reportedly found fewer N-insertions than the approximately 670-donor mean. In most subjects, TCR beta sequences reportedly gave accurate predictions of HLA-A and HLA-B alleles.

Trimming cost V 7 bases and J 10 bases, with 22 bases left between them. This CDR3 contains 15 residues. CDR1 and CDR2 from the germline V gene are SNHLY and FYNNEI. Specimen: PBMCs. This clonotype was sampled from a woman aged 40 to 50 in good health and CMV-seronegative. The chain couples TRBV2 to TRBJ1-4, with TRBD1 as a possible D gene (5 bases). The CDR3 region is CASNTPRGGRGKLFF. The CDR3 DNA sequence: TGTGCCAGCAACACCCCCCGGGGGGGAAGGGGAAAACTGTTTTTT.